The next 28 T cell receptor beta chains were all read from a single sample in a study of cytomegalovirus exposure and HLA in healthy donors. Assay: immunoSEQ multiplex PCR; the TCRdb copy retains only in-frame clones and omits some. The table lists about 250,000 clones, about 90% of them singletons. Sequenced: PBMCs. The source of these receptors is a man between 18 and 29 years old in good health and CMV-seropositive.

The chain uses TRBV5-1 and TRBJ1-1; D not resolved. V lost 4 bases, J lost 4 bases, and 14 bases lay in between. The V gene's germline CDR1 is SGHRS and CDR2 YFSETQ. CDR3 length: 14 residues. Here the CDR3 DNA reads TGCGCCAGCAGCCCCCACGCGGGGAGCACTGAAGCTTTCTTT. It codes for CASSPHAGSTEAFF.

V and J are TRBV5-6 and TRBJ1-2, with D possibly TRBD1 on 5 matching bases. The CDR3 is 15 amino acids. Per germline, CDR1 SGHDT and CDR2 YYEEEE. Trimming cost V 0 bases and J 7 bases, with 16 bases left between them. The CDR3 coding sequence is TGTGCCAGCAGCTTGGCAGGCCAGGGAGATCTTGGCTACACCTTC. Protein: CASSLAGQGDLGYTF.

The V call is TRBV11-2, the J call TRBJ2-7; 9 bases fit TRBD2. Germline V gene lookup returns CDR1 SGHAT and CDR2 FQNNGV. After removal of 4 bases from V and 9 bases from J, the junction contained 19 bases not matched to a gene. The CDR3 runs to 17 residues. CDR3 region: CASSSPRTTSGGGVQYF. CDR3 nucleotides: TGTGCCAGCAGCTCCCCCCGGACGACTAGCGGAGGGGGGGTGCAGTACTTC.

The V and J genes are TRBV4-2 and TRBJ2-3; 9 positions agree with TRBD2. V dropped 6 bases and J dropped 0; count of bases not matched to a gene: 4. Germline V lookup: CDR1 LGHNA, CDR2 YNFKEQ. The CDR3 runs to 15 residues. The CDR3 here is CASRKTSGSTDTQYF. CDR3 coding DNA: TGTGCCAGCAGAAAAACTAGCGGGAGCACAGATACGCAGTATTTT.

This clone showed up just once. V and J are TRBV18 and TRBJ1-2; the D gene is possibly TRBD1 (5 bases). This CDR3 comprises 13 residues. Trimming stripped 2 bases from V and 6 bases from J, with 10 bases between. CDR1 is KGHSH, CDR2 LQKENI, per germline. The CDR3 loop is CASSPRQTHGYTF. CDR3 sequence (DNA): TGTGCCAGCTCACCAAGACAGACCCATGGCTACACCTTC.

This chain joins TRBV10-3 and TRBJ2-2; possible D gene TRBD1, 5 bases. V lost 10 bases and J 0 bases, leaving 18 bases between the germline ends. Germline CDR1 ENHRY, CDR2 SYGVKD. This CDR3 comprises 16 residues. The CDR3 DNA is TGTGCCACCTCCCCCAGGGATCCCGCGAACACCGGGGAGCTGTTTTTT. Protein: CATSPRDPANTGELFF.

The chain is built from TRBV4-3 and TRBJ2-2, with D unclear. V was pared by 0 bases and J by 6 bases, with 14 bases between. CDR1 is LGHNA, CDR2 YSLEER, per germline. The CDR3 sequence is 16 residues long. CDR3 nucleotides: TGCGCCAGCAGCCAAGATGCTCCACCCGACCCCGGGGAGCTGTTTTTT. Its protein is CASSQDAPPDPGELFF.

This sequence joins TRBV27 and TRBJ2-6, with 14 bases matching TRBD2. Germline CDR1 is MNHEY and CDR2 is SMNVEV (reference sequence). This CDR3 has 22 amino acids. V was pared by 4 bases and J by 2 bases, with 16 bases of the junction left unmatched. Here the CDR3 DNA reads TGTGCCAGCAGTTCCAGGGGGGGGACTAGCGGGAGTTCACATACTGGGGCCAACGTCCTGACTTTC. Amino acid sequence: CASSSRGGTSGSSHTGANVLTF. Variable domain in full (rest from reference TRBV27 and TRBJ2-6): EAQVTQNPRYLITVTGKKLTVTCSQNMNHEYMSWYRQDPGLGLRQIYYSMNVEVTDKGDVPEGYKVSRKEKRNFPLILESPSPNQTSLYFCASSSRGGTSGSSHTGANVLTFGAGSRLTVL.

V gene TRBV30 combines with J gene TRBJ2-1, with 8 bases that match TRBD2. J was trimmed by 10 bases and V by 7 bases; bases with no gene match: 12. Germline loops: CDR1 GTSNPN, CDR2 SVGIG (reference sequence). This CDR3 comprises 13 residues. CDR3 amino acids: CAFSLGLADEQFF. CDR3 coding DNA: TGTGCCTTTTCCCTCGGACTAGCAGACGAGCAGTTCTTC.

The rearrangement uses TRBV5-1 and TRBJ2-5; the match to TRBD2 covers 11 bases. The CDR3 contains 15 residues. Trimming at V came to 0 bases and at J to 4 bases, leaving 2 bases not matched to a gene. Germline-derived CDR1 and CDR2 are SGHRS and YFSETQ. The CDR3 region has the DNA TGCGCCAGCAGCTTGGGACTAGCGGGATTAGAGACCCAGTACTTC. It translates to CASSLGLAGLETQYF.

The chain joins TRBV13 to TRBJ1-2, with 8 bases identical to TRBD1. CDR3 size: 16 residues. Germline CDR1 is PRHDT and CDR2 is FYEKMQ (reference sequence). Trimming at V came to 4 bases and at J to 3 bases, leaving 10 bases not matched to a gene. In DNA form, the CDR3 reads TGTGCCAGCAGCTACCCCTCGGACAGGGAATACTATGGCTACACCTTC. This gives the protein CASSYPSDREYYGYTF.

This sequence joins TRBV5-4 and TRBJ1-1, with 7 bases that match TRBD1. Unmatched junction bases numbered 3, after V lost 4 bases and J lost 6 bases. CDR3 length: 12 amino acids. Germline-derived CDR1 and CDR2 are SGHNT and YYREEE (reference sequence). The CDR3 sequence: CASSPGTAEAFF. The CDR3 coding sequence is TGTGCCAGCAGCCCCGGGACAGCTGAAGCTTTCTTT.

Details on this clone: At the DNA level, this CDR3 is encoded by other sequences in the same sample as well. This chain's CDR3 is CASSLGGEQYF. The CDR3 nucleotides are TGTGCCAGCAGTTTAGGAGGCGAGCAGTACTTC. The chain recombines TRBV27 with TRBJ2-7; the D gene is possibly TRBD2 (5 bases). The CDR3 consists of 11 residues. V was trimmed by 2 bases and J by 6 bases, leaving 5 bases between them. Germline loops: CDR1 MNHEY, CDR2 SMNVEV (reference sequence).

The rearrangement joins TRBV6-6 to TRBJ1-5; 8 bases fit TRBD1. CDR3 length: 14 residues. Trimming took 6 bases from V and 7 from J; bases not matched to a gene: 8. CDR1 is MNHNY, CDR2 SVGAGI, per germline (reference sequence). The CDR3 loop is CASSNAGGGQPQHF. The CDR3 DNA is TGTGCCAGCAGCAACGCAGGGGGCGGGCAGCCCCAGCATTTT.

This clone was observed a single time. The DNA of the CDR3 is TGCGCCAGCAGCTTCGAGGGTAGGAACACTGAAGCTTTCTTT. Its protein is CASSFEGRNTEAFF. This chain connects TRBV5-1 to TRBJ1-1, with unresolved D. The CDR3 spans 14 residues. Per germline, CDR1 SGHRS and CDR2 YFSETQ. With 2 bases removed from V and 1 base from J, the gap between germline ends came to 9 bases.

CDR3 protein: CASSMDGRNYGYTF. The CDR3 bases are TGTGCCAGTAGTATGGACGGAAGAAACTATGGCTACACCTTC. J is TRBJ1-2 and V is TRBV19, with D hard to call. There are 14 residues in the CDR3. Germline lookup yields CDR1 LNHDA and CDR2 SQIVND (reference sequence). Between the trimmed V and J ends, which lost 3 bases and 2 bases, there was a span of 10 bases.

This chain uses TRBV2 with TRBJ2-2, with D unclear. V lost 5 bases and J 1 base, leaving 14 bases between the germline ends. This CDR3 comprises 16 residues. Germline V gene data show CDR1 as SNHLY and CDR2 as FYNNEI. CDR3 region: CASSLETAWNTGELFF. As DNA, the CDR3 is TGTGCCAGCAGTTTAGAAACCGCTTGGAACACCGGGGAGCTGTTTTTT.

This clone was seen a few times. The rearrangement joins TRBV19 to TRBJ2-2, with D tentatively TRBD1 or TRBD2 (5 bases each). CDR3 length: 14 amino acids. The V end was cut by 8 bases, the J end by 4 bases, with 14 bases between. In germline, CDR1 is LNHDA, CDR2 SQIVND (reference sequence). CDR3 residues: CASRDVRSTGELFF. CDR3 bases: TGTGCCAGTCGGGACGTACGTTCCACCGGGGAGCTGTTTTTT. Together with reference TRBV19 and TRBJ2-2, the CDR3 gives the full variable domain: DGGITQSPKYLFRKEGQNVTLSCEQNLNHDAMYWYRQDPGQGLRLIYYSQIVNDFQKGDIAEGYSVSREKKESFPLTVTSAQKNPTAFYLCASRDVRSTGELFFGEGSRLTVL.

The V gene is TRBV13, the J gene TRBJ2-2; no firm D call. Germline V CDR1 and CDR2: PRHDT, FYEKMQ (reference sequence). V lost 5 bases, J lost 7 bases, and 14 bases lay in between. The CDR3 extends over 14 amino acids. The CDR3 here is CASSPGGHLGELFF. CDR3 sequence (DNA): TGTGCCAGCAGCCCGGGTGGGCACCTCGGGGAGCTGTTTTTT.

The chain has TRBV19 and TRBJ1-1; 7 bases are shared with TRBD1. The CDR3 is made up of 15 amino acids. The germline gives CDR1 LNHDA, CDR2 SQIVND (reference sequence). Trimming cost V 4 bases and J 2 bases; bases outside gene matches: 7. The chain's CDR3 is CASSTRGNGNTEAFF. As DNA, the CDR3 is TGTGCCAGTAGTACCAGGGGGAATGGAAACACTGAAGCTTTCTTT.

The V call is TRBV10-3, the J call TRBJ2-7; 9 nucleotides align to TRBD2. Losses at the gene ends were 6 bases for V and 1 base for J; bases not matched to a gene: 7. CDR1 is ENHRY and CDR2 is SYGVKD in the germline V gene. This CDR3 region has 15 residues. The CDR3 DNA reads TGTGCCATCAGCTCGCGGGGGGGCGGATCCTACGAGCAGTACTTC. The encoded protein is CAISSRGGGSYEQYF.

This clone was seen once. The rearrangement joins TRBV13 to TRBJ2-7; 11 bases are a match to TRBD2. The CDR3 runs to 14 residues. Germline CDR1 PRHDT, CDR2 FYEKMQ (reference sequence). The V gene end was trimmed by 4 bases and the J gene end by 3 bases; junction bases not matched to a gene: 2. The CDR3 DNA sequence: TGTGCCAGCAGCTCGGGACTAGCGGACTACGAGCAGTACTTC. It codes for CASSSGLADYEQYF.

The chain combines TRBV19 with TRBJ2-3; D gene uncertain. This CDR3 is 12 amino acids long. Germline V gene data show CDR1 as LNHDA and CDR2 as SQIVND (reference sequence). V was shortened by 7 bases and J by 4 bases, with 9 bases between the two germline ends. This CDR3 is CASTSWSDTQYF. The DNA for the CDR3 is TGTGCCAGTACCTCTTGGTCAGATACGCAGTATTTT.

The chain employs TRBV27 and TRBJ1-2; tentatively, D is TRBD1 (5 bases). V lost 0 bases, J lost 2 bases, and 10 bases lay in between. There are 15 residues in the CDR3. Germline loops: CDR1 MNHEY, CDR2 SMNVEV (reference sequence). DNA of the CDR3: TGTGCCAGCAGTTTATCCGGGGGAAGCAACTATGGCTACACCTTC. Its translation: CASSLSGGSNYGYTF.

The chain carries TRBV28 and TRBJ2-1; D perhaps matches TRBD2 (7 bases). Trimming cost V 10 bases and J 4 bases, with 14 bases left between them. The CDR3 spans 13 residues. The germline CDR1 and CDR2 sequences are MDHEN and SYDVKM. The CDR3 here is CATGAGAYNEQFF. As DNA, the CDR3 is TGTGCCACCGGGGCGGGGGCATACAATGAGCAGTTCTTC.

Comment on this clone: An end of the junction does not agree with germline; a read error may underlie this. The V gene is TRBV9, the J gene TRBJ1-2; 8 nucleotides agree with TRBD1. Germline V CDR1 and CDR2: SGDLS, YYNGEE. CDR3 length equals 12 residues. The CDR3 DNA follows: TGTGCCAGCAGCGTAGATATGGGACAGGTGATATTC. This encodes CASSVDMGQVIF. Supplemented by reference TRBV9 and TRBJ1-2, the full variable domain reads DSGVTQTPKHLITATGQRVTLRCSPRSGDLSVYWYQQSLDQGLQFLIQYYNGEERAKGNILERFSAQQFPDLHSELNLSSLELGDSALYFCASSVDMGQVIFGSGTRLTVV.

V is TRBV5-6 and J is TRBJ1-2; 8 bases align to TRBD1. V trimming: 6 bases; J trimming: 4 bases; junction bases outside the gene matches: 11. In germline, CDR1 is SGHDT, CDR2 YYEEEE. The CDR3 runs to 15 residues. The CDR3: CASKLARGLIYGYTF. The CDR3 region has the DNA TGTGCCAGCAAGTTGGCCAGGGGGCTAATCTATGGCTACACCTTC.

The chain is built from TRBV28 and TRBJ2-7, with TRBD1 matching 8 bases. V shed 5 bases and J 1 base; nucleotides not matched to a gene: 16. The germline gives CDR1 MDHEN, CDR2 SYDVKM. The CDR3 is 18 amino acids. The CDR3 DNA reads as TGTGCCAGCAGTATCGCGCAGGGGGCGGACTATCCGTCCTACGAGCAGTACTTC. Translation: CASSIAQGADYPSYEQYF.